One sample yielded the 25 T cell receptor beta chains listed below, sequenced in a study of OX40 agonist ivuxolimab in advanced cancers. The assay was immunoSEQ multiplex PCR, and TCRdb's table has in-frame clones only and misses some. This table holds roughly 62,000 clones, roughly 82% found once. The starting material was CD4+ or CD8+ T cells sorted from blood, obtained in a trial of the OX40 agonist ivuxolimab. The receptors shown here come from an adult with an advanced solid tumor such as melanoma, head and neck, liver or kidney cancer.

The chain couples TRBV7-6 to TRBJ1-2, with no clear D. Trimming removed 1 base at V and 1 base at J, with 4 bases between. Germline loops: CDR1 SGHVS, CDR2 FNYEAQ. The CDR3 extends over 13 amino acids. The CDR3 DNA reads TGTGCCAGCAGCTTAGAAGATAACTATGGCTACACCTTC. It specifies CASSLEDNYGYTF. Based on the CDR3 plus reference TRBV7-6 and TRBJ1-2, the full variable domain is GAGVSQSPRYKVTKRGQDVALRCDPISGHVSLYWYRQALGQGPEFLTYFNYEAQQDKSGLPNDRFSAERPEGSISTLTIQRTEQRDSAMYRCASSLEDNYGYTFGSGTRLTVV.

This clone is medium-sized by share. The CDR3 coding sequence is TGTGCCAGCAGCTTAACGGGGGCCACGCAAGAGACCCAGTACTTC. Translating it yields CASSLTGATQETQYF. The rearrangement uses TRBV7-3 and TRBJ2-5; D is possibly TRBD1 (6 bases). The CDR3 contains 15 residues. Germline V lookup: CDR1 SGHTA, CDR2 FQGTGA. V was clipped by 0 bases and J by 2 bases, with 10 bases between them. The variable domain in full, with the rest retrieved from reference TRBV7-3 and TRBJ2-5, is GAGVSQTPSNKVTEKGKYVELRCDPISGHTALYWYRQSLGQGPEFLIYFQGTGAADDSGLPNDRFFAVRPEGSVSTLKIQRTERGDSAVYLCASSLTGATQETQYFGPGTRLLVL.

The V and J genes are TRBV4-1 and TRBJ2-7; 10 nucleotides match TRBD2. The ends lost 4 bases at V and 4 bases at J; junction bases unmatched: 7. Germline CDR1 is MGHRA and CDR2 is YSYEKL. The CDR3 sequence is 15 residues long. CDR3 amino acids: CASSPTAGGIYEQYF. The CDR3 nucleotides are TGCGCCAGCAGCCCAACAGCGGGGGGGATATACGAGCAGTACTTC.

The chain carries TRBV9 and TRBJ2-3, with 7 bases fitting TRBD2. Germline lookup yields CDR1 SGDLS and CDR2 YYNGEE. This CDR3 region has 15 residues. J was trimmed by 10 bases and V by 4 bases; bases with no gene match: 15. The CDR3 nucleotides are TGTGCCAGCAGCCTCGCAGCAGAGGCGGGGGTCTCGCAGTATTTT. Protein sequence: CASSLAAEAGVSQYF.

CDR3 loop: CASSTGTSGGLRANIQYF. The CDR3 DNA is TGTGCCAGCAGCACCGGGACTAGCGGGGGCCTGAGGGCAAACATTCAGTACTTC. This chain uses TRBV5-4 with TRBJ2-4, with 14 bases that match TRBD2. With 4 bases clipped from V and 6 bases from J, the junction kept 12 bases outside the gene matches. CDR3 length: 18 residues. CDR1 and CDR2 (germline): SGHNT, YYREEE (reference sequence).

The chain recombines TRBV11-2 with TRBJ2-3, with TRBD2 matching over 12 bases. V lost 1 base and J lost 2; bases outside the gene matches: 4. The CDR3 has 17 amino acids. Per the germline V gene, CDR1 is SGHAT and CDR2 is FQNNGV. The CDR3 protein is CASSLGRLAGATDTQYF. CDR3 nucleotides: TGTGCCAGCAGCTTAGGCCGACTAGCGGGGGCCACAGATACGCAGTATTTT.

The J gene is TRBJ1-1, the V gene TRBV5-4; no clear D. Germline CDR1 is SGHNT and CDR2 is YYREEE (reference sequence). This CDR3 is 12 amino acids long. The V gene lost 4 bases and the J gene lost 1 base, with 5 bases spanning the gap. CDR3 amino acids: CASSVPNTEAFF. The CDR3 DNA reads TGTGCCAGCAGCGTCCCGAACACTGAAGCTTTCTTT.

This chain's CDR3 is CASSRQGASDYGYTF. The CDR3 region has the DNA TGTGCCAGTAGCCGACAGGGGGCATCGGACTATGGCTACACCTTC. This chain links TRBV19 with TRBJ1-2; TRBD1 agrees at 10 bases. The CDR3 is 15 residues long. Trimming cost V 6 bases and J 3 bases; bases outside gene matches: 7. Germline V lookup: CDR1 LNHDA, CDR2 SQIVND (reference sequence).

The chain carries TRBV25-1 and TRBJ1-2, with D uncertain. CDR1 and CDR2 from the germline V gene are MGHDK and SYGVNS. This CDR3 is 12 amino acids long. V lost 3 bases and J lost 5, with 7 bases in between. CDR3 sequence: CASSEAGYGYTF. Written as DNA, the CDR3 is TGTGCCAGCAGTGAGGCGGGTTATGGCTACACCTTC.

This chain joins TRBV18 and TRBJ2-3, with TRBD1 matching over 9 bases. The ends lost 4 bases at V and 4 bases at J; junction bases unmatched: 9. This CDR3 has 16 amino acids. CDR1 and CDR2 (germline): KGHSH, LQKENI. CDR3 DNA: TGTGCCAGCTCACGATTTAAGGGACAGGGTCCAGATACGCAGTATTTT. It specifies CASSRFKGQGPDTQYF.

The chain employs TRBV6-5 and TRBJ1-2; 8 nucleotides line up with TRBD1. This CDR3 has 15 residues. Losses at the gene ends were 2 bases for V and 6 bases for J; bases not matched to a gene: 8. CDR1 is MNHEY and CDR2 is SVGAGI in the germline V gene. CDR3 amino acids: CASSYRGQGHHGYTF. The CDR3 nucleotides read TGTGCCAGCAGTTACAGAGGACAGGGACACCATGGCTACACCTTC.

This chain links TRBV5-1 with TRBJ1-2, with D possibly matching TRBD1 (5 bases). The CDR3 consists of 14 residues. Trimming stripped 7 bases from V and 2 bases from J, with 15 bases between. Looked up from germline, CDR1 is SGHRS and CDR2 is YFSETQ. The CDR3 region is CASGTPGLNYGYTF. The CDR3 bases are TGCGCCAGCGGTACCCCGGGACTCAACTATGGCTACACCTTC. Full variable domain (missing parts from reference TRBV5-1 and TRBJ1-2): KAGVTQTPRYLIKTRGQQVTLSCSPISGHRSVSWYQQTPGQGLQFLFEYFSETQRNKGNFPGRFSGRQFSNSRSEMNVSTLELGDSALYLCASGTPGLNYGYTFGSGTRLTVV.

The chain links TRBV18 to TRBJ1-1; D is unclear. Trimming took off 1 base at V and 5 bases at J, with 11 bases between the two ends. From germline, CDR1 is KGHSH and CDR2 LQKENI. The CDR3 is made up of 14 amino acids. CDR3 sequence reads: CASSPQSDLTEAFF. The CDR3 bases are TGTGCCAGCTCACCACAGTCGGACTTAACTGAAGCTTTCTTT.

This clone was counted once. This chain links TRBV5-1 with TRBJ2-7, with 7 nucleotides matching TRBD1. Per the germline V gene, CDR1 is SGHRS and CDR2 is YFSETQ. The CDR3 has 15 amino acids. V dropped 3 bases and J dropped 2; count of bases not matched to a gene: 8. DNA of the CDR3: TGCGCCAGCAGCTCAGGGGACAGTACCACCTACGAGCAGTACTTC. Residues: CASSSGDSTTYEQYF.

The chain has TRBV11-3 and TRBJ1-6; D unclear. The germline V gene has CDR1 SGHNT and CDR2 YENEEA. The CDR3 contains 14 residues. V dropped 3 bases and J dropped 2 bases, with 5 bases sitting between them. The CDR3, as DNA: TGTGCCAGCAGCTTCGACACCTATAATTCACCCCTCCACTTT. This gives the protein CASSFDTYNSPLHF. Based on the CDR3 plus reference TRBV11-3 and TRBJ1-6, the full variable domain is EAGVVQSPRYKIIEKKQPVAFWCNPISGHNTLYWYLQNLGQGPELLIRYENEEAVDDSQLPKDRFSAERLKGVDSTLKIQPAELGDSAVYLCASSFDTYNSPLHFGNGTRLTVT.

The chain recombines TRBV5-1 with TRBJ2-1; 9 bases align to TRBD1. The CDR3 is 13 amino acids. V lost 5 bases, J lost 9 bases, and 6 bases stayed unmatched. Germline-derived CDR1 and CDR2 are SGHRS and YFSETQ. As DNA, the CDR3 is TGCGCCAGCAGGCCGGGACAGGGAAGTGAGCAGTTCTTC. Residues: CASRPGQGSEQFF.

The chain carries TRBV6-5 and TRBJ2-3; a possible D gene is TRBD2 (5 bases). The V end lost 8 bases, the J end lost 0 bases, and 12 bases lay between the germline ends. The CDR3 sequence is 14 residues long. Germline V gives CDR1 MNHEY, CDR2 SVGAGI. The CDR3 protein is CASGIRGSTDTQYF. CDR3 DNA sequence: TGTGCCAGCGGAATCCGGGGTAGCACAGATACGCAGTATTTT.

This chain joins TRBV6-5 and TRBJ2-1; 10 nucleotides agree with TRBD2. CDR3 length: 16 residues. V lost 3 bases, J lost 6 bases, and 8 bases stayed unmatched. Per germline, CDR1 MNHEY and CDR2 SVGAGI. In DNA, the CDR3 is TGTGCCAGCAGTTATCAAAGCGGGGGGGCCATCAATGAGCAGTTCTTC. As protein: CASSYQSGGAINEQFF.

The chain is built from TRBV6-5 and TRBJ2-7, with D possibly being TRBD1 (6 bases). The V gene lost 5 bases and the J gene lost 10 bases, with 12 bases spanning the gap. CDR3 length: 11 amino acids. Germline lookup yields CDR1 MNHEY and CDR2 SVGAGI. CDR3 sequence: CASSLQGAQYF. As DNA, the CDR3 is TGTGCCAGCAGTCTACAGGGTGCTCAGTACTTC.

This clone has just one count. The chain recombines TRBV7-2 with TRBJ2-3; no clear D. With 3 bases removed from V and 6 bases from J, the gap between germline ends came to 4 bases. The CDR3 totals 11 residues. Germline loops: CDR1 SGHTA, CDR2 FQGNSA. For the CDR3, the DNA is TGTGCCAGCAGCTTCCACGATACGCAGTATTTT. Translated, it gives CASSFHDTQYF. The complete variable domain, with remaining parts taken from reference TRBV7-2 and TRBJ2-3, reads GAGVSQSPSNKVTEKGKDVELRCDPISGHTALYWYRQSLGQGLEFLIYFQGNSAPDKSGLPSDRFSAERTGGSVSTLTIQRTQQEDSAVYLCASSFHDTQYFGPGTRLTVL.

This clone has only a few counts. This chain uses TRBV18 with TRBJ1-2; TRBD1 agrees at 9 bases. V lost 6 bases, J lost 4 bases, and 9 bases stayed unmatched. Germline CDR1 is KGHSH and CDR2 is LQKENI. CDR3 size: 15 residues. This CDR3 is CASSPAQGAGYGYTF. In DNA, the CDR3 is TGTGCCAGCTCCCCAGCACAGGGGGCAGGCTATGGCTACACCTTC.

The CDR3 nucleotides are TGTGCCAGCAGCACACAGGGACTAGCGACCTACGAGCAGTACTTC. This codes for CASSTQGLATYEQYF. This rearrangement joins TRBV7-2 to TRBJ2-7, with 10 bases aligning to TRBD2. In germline, CDR1 is SGHTA, CDR2 FQGNSA. This CDR3 region has 15 residues. V lost 5 bases and J lost 2; bases outside the gene matches: 6.

The V call is TRBV7-3, the J call TRBJ2-2; TRBD1 matches at 7 bases. Looked up from germline, CDR1 is SGHTA and CDR2 is FQGTGA. The CDR3 length is 16 residues. V dropped 4 bases and J dropped 2; count of bases not matched to a gene: 7. In nucleotides, the CDR3 is TGTGCCAGCAGCTCCCGGACAGGTTCTAACACCGGGGAGCTGTTTTTT. Residues: CASSSRTGSNTGELFF.

This clone was seen a few times. The rearrangement joins TRBV19 to TRBJ1-5, with 11 bases identical to TRBD1. Germline loops: CDR1 LNHDA, CDR2 SQIVND (reference sequence). V shed 5 bases and J 6 bases; nucleotides not matched to a gene: 6. This CDR3 is built from 15 residues. The CDR3 region is CASSPGTGGVQPQHF. CDR3 sequence (DNA): TGTGCCAGTAGTCCCGGGACAGGGGGTGTTCAGCCCCAGCATTTT. The full variable domain, completed using reference TRBV19 and TRBJ1-5, is DGGITQSPKYLFRKEGQNVTLSCEQNLNHDAMYWYRQDPGQGLRLIYYSQIVNDFQKGDIAEGYSVSREKKESFPLTVTSAQKNPTAFYLCASSPGTGGVQPQHFGDGTRLSIL.

This clone was seen a handful of times. J is TRBJ1-1 and V is TRBV7-9, with D perhaps matching TRBD1 (5 bases). V gave up 6 bases and J gave up 1 base, with 12 bases separating them. CDR3 length: 14 residues. Germline lookup yields CDR1 SEHNR and CDR2 FQNEAQ (reference sequence). CDR3 residues: CASSSGQGNTEAFF. The CDR3 DNA sequence: TGTGCCAGCAGTTCTGGGCAGGGGAACACTGAAGCTTTCTTT.